This TCR beta chain derives from a study of radiotherapy plus CTLA-4 blockade in lung cancer. Those with chemo-refractory metastatic non-small-cell lung cancer were treated with focal radiation combined with CTLA-4 blockade using ipilimumab. Notes on the study in general: Early shifts in blood T cell clones, with interferon-beta, reportedly predicted response best.

This clone came up a few times. Antigen specificity is unknown. Clones were sequenced by immunoSEQ multiplex PCR, and TCRdb holds only the in-frame ones, with some missing. The data contain more than 80,000 clones, more than 75% of them singletons. Trimming pared 4 bases from V and 4 bases from J, leaving 14 bases between. This CDR3 has 15 residues. CDR1 and CDR2 (germline): SGHRS, YFSETQ. This TCR derives from a human donor with non-small cell lung cancer that progressed on radiotherapy plus ipilimumab. Some clones in this sample may be carry-over from other donors' samples. Sequenced material: peripheral blood, taken from a patient treated with radiotherapy plus ipilimumab. The rearrangement links TRBV5-1 to TRBJ2-2; D gene unclear. CDR3 DNA sequence: TGCGCCAGCAGCCCCCAATTGTTCACCACCGGGGAGCTGTTTTTT. This translates into CASSPQLFTTGELFF. The full variable domain, in which reference TRBV5-1 and TRBJ2-2 provide the parts outside the CDR3, is KAGVTQTPRYLIKTRGQQVTLSCSPISGHRSVSWYQQTPGQGLQFLFEYFSETQRNKGNFPGRFSGRQFSNSRSEMNVSTLELGDSALYLCASSPQLFTTGELFFGEGSRLTVL.